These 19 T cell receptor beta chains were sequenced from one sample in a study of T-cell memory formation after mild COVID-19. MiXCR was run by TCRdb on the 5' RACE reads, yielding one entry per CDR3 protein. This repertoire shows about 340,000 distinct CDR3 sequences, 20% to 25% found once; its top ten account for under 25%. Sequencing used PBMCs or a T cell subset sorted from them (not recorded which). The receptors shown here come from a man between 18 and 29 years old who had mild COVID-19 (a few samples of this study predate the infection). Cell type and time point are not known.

The CDR3 DNA is TGTGCCAGCAGTTCTCCCAGGACTTCAGTTAACTATGGCTACACCTTC. As protein: CASSSPRTSVNYGYTF. The chain couples TRBV28 to TRBJ1-2, with D hard to call. Trimming removed 4 bases from V and 1 base from J, with 16 bases in between. The CDR3 consists of 16 residues. CDR1 is MDHEN, CDR2 SYDVKM, per germline.

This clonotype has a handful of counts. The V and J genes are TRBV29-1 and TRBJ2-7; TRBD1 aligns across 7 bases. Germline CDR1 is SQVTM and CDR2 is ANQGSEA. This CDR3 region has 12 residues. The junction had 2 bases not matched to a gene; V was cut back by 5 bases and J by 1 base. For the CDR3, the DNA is TGCAGCGTTAGGGGGCCTTCCTACGAGCAGTACTTC. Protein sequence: CSVRGPSYEQYF.

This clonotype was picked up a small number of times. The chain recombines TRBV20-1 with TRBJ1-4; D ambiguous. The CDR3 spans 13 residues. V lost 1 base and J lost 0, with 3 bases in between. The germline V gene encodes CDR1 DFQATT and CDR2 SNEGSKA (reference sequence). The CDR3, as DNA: TGCAGTGCTAGAGGGACAACTAATGAAAAACTGTTTTTT. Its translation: CSARGTTNEKLFF.

CDR3 residues: CATSALGGSNQPQHF. In DNA, the CDR3 is TGTGCCACCAGCGCCCTTGGGGGGAGCAATCAGCCCCAGCATTTT. V and J are TRBV24-1 and TRBJ1-5; a possible D gene is TRBD1 (5 bases). Looked up from germline, CDR1 is KGHDR and CDR2 is SFDVKD. V lost 7 bases to trimming and J lost 1 base, with 13 bases between them. CDR3 size: 15 residues.

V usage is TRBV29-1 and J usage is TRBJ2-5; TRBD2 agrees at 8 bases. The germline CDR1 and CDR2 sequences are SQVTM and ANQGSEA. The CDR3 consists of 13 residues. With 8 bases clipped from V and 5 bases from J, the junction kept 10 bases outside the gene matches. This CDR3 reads CSSSGSNTETQYF. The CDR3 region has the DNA TGCAGCTCTAGCGGGTCCAACACGGAGACCCAGTACTTC.

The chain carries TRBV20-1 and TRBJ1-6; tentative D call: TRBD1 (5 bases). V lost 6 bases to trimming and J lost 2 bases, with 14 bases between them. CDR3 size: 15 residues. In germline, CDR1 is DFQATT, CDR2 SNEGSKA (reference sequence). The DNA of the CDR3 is TGCAGTGCCTCCTCCGGGGCCACCTATAATTCACCCCTCCACTTT. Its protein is CSASSGATYNSPLHF.

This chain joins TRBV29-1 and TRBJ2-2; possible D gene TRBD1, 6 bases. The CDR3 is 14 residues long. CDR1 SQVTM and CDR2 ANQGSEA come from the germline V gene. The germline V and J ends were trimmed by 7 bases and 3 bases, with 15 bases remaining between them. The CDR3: CSAEGDTHTGELFF. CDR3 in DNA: TGCAGCGCCGAGGGGGACACCCACACCGGGGAGCTGTTTTTT.

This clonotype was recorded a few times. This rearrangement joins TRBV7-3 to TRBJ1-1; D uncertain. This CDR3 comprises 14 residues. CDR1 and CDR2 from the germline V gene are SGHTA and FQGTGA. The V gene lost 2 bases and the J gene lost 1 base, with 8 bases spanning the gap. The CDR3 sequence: CASSLYSQNTEAFF. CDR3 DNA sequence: TGTGCCAGCAGCTTATACTCTCAGAACACTGAAGCTTTCTTT.

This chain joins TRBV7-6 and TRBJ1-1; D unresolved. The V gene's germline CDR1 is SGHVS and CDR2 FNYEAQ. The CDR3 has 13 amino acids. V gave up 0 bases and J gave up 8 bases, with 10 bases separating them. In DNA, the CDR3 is TGTGCCAGCAGCTTAGCAGGACGGGGAGAAGCTTTCTTT. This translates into CASSLAGRGEAFF.

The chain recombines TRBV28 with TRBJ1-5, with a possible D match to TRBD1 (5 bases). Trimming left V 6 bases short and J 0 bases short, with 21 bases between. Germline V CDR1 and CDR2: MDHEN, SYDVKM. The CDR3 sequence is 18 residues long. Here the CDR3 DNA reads TGTGCCAGCAGCAAGTTACGGGACGGGACCTATAGCAATCAGCCCCAGCATTTT. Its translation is CASSKLRDGTYSNQPQHF.

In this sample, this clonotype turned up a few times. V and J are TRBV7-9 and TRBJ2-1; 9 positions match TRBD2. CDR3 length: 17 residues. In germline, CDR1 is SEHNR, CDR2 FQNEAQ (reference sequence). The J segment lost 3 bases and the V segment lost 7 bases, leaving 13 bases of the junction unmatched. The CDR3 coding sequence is TGTGCCAGCACCACCCCTCACGAAGCGGGGGGCTACAATGAGCAGTTCTTC. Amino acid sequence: CASTTPHEAGGYNEQFF.

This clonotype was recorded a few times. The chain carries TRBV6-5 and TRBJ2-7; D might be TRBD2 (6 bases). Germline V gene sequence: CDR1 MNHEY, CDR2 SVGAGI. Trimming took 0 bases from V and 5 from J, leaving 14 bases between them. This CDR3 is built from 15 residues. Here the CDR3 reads CASSYSRGLRNEQYF. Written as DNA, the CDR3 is TGTGCCAGCAGTTACTCGCGGGGCCTTAGGAACGAGCAGTACTTC.

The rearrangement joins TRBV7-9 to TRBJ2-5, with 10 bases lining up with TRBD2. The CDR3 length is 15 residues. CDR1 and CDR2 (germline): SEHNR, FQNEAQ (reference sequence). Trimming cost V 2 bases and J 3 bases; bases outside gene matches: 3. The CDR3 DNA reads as TGTGCCAGCAGCTTACCCCTAGCGGGGGAAGAGACCCAGTACTTC. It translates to CASSLPLAGEETQYF.

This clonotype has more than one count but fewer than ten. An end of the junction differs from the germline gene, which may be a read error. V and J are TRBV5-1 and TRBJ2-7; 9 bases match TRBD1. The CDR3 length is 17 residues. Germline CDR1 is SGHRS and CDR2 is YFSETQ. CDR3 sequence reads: CASSLAGTGKPSHEQYF. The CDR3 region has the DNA TGCGCCAGCAGCTTGGCCGGGACAGGGAAACCCTCCCACGAGCAGTACTTC.

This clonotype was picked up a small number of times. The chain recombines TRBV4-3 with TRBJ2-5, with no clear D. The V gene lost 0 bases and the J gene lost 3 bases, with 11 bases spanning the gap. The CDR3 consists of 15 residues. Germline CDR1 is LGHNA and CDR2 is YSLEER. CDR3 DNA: TGCGCCAGCAGCCAAGATGGAGTCCTCAAAGAGACCCAGTACTTC. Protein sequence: CASSQDGVLKETQYF.

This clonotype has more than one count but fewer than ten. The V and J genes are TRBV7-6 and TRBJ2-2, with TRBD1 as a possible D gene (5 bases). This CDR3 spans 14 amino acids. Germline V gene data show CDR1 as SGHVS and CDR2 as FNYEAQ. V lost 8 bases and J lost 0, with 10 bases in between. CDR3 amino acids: CASARTSNTGELFF. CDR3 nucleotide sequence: TGTGCCAGCGCGAGGACATCGAACACCGGGGAGCTGTTTTTT.

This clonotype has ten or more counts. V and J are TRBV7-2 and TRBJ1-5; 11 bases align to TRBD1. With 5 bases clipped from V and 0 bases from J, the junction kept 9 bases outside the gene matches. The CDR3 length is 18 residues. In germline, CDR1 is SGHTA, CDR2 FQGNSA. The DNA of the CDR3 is TGTGCCAGCAGCCGTGGGACAGGGGGACGCTATAGCAATCAGCCCCAGCATTTT. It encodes CASSRGTGGRYSNQPQHF.

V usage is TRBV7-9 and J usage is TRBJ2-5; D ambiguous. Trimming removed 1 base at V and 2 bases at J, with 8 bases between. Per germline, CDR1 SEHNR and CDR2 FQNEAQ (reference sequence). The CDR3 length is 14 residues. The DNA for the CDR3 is TGTGCCAGCAGCTTAGAACTGTTACAAGAGACCCAGTACTTC. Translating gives CASSLELLQETQYF.

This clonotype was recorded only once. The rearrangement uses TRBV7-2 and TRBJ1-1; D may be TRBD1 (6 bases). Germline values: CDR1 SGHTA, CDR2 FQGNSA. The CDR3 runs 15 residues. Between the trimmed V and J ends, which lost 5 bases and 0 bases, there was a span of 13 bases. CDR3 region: CASSQFKGVNTEAFF. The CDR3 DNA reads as TGTGCCAGCAGCCAATTCAAGGGGGTGAACACTGAAGCTTTCTTT.